The 23 T cell receptor beta chains in this list originate from one sample, sequenced in a study of cytomegalovirus exposure and HLA in healthy donors. In the PCR, 60 Vbeta and 13 Jbeta primers were used. Clones were sequenced by immunoSEQ multiplex PCR, and TCRdb holds only the in-frame ones, with some missing. The table lists about 270,000 clones, 86% of them singletons. The specimen sequenced was PBMCs. These TCRs come from a middle-aged man in good health and CMV-seropositive.

This clone was seen only a few times. The chain uses TRBV11-2 and TRBJ1-1, with TRBD1 matching 8 bases. The CDR3 consists of 16 residues. Germline V lookup: CDR1 SGHAT, CDR2 FQNNGV. With V trimmed by 6 bases and J by 5 bases, 14 bases remained unmatched. CDR3 region: CASRPTQDREGTEAFF. The CDR3 nucleotides are TGTGCCAGCAGGCCAACCCAGGACAGGGAGGGAACTGAAGCTTTCTTT.

This clone was recorded once. The chain combines TRBV9 with TRBJ1-1; tentatively, D is TRBD1 (6 bases). V was cut by 2 bases and J by 0 bases, with 11 bases left in between. From germline, CDR1 is SGDLS and CDR2 YYNGEE. The CDR3 consists of 15 residues. The CDR3 DNA reads as TGTGCCAGCAGCGTGGAGGGGGGGATGAACACTGAAGCTTTCTTT. Translated: CASSVEGGMNTEAFF. Full variable domain (remainder filled in from reference TRBV9 and TRBJ1-1): DSGVTQTPKHLITATGQRVTLRCSPRSGDLSVYWYQQSLDQGLQFLIQYYNGEERAKGNILERFSAQQFPDLHSELNLSSLELGDSALYFCASSVEGGMNTEAFFGQGTRLTVV.

This clone was found a few times. Other DNA variants within this sample encode the same CDR3. The chain joins TRBV28 to TRBJ2-1, with 15 bases matching TRBD2. The CDR3 spans 17 residues. Germline V gene lookup returns CDR1 MDHEN and CDR2 SYDVKM. V shed 4 bases, J shed 2 bases, and the junction held 3 bases outside the gene matches. The CDR3 reads CASSSGLAGGTYNEQFF. The CDR3 DNA reads as TGTGCCAGCAGTTCCGGACTAGCGGGAGGGACCTACAATGAGCAGTTCTTC.

The chain links TRBV9 to TRBJ2-3; D uncertain. Germline values: CDR1 SGDLS, CDR2 YYNGEE. The CDR3 loop spans 14 amino acids. Trimming cost V 3 bases and J 0 bases, with 8 bases left between them. CDR3: CASSGGYSTDTQYF. CDR3 coding DNA: TGTGCCAGCAGCGGCGGATACAGCACAGATACGCAGTATTTT.

Concerning this clone itself: This sample also contains other DNA sequences that code for the same CDR3. J is TRBJ1-3 and V is TRBV18; D possibly corresponds to TRBD1 (5 bases). The CDR3 consists of 14 residues. V lost 2 bases and J lost 2, with 7 bases in between. Looked up from germline, CDR1 is KGHSH and CDR2 is LQKENI. The CDR3 sequence is CASSPDRAGNTIYF. The CDR3 DNA sequence: TGTGCCAGCTCACCAGACAGAGCTGGAAACACCATATATTTT.

V usage is TRBV28 and J usage is TRBJ2-1; possibly TRBD2 for D (6 bases). The ends were cut back, 7 bases at V and 2 bases at J, with 15 bases in the middle. The CDR3 extends over 15 amino acids. CDR1 MDHEN and CDR2 SYDVKM come from the germline V gene. This CDR3 is CASNLGGGTYNEQFF. The CDR3, as DNA: TGTGCCAGCAACTTGGGGGGTGGAACCTACAATGAGCAGTTCTTC.

This clone was counted a few times. The chain joins TRBV7-6 to TRBJ2-7, with a tentative D call TRBD1 (5 bases). Germline loops: CDR1 SGHVS, CDR2 FNYEAQ. Trimming left V 5 bases short and J 2 bases short, with 13 bases between. CDR3 size: 14 residues. CDR3 nucleotide sequence: TGTGCCAGCAGCCAAGACAGTTACACCTACGAGCAGTACTTC. Translating gives CASSQDSYTYEQYF.

The J gene is TRBJ2-5, the V gene TRBV7-9; 8 nucleotides align to TRBD1. In germline, CDR1 is SEHNR, CDR2 FQNEAQ (reference sequence). CDR3 size: 15 residues. With V trimmed by 2 bases and J by 4 bases, 6 bases remained unmatched. The chain's CDR3 is CASSLNRDRPETQYF. The CDR3 bases are TGTGCCAGCAGCTTAAACCGGGACAGGCCAGAGACCCAGTACTTC.

The chain employs TRBV5-6 and TRBJ2-5; D is ambiguous. With 2 bases removed from V and 5 bases from J, the gap between germline ends came to 10 bases. The CDR3 extends over 13 amino acids. CDR1 SGHDT and CDR2 YYEEEE come from the germline V gene. CDR3 loop: CASSFRVRETQYF. DNA for the CDR3: TGTGCCAGCAGCTTTCGTGTCAGGGAGACCCAGTACTTC.

This clone was recorded a few times. Other DNA sequences in this sample translate to the same CDR3. The gene calls are TRBV6-5 and TRBJ1-1, with D possibly TRBD1 on 5 matching bases. Germline V gene lookup returns CDR1 MNHEY and CDR2 SVGAGI. The CDR3 contains 13 residues. V shed 2 bases and J shed 5 bases, with 9 bases lying between them. The DNA for the CDR3 is TGTGCCAGCAGTTACGGTGGGGGGACTGAAGCTTTCTTT. Its translation is CASSYGGGTEAFF.

This clone occurred a few times. The chain employs TRBV7-9 and TRBJ2-7; D is perhaps TRBD2 (7 bases). Germline V gives CDR1 SEHNR, CDR2 FQNEAQ (reference sequence). The CDR3 loop spans 14 amino acids. V was clipped by 5 bases and J by 4 bases, with 15 bases between them. In DNA form, the CDR3 reads TGTGCCAGCAGCGGAGGGGGGGGAACTTACGAGCAGTACTTC. This translates into CASSGGGGTYEQYF.

This chain uses TRBV15 with TRBJ2-7; 10 positions match TRBD2. The CDR3 spans 16 residues. Per germline, CDR1 LNHNV and CDR2 YYDKDF (reference sequence). Trimming took 0 bases from V and 6 from J; bases not matched to a gene: 8. CDR3 residues: CATSRDLAGGTREQYF. The CDR3 DNA sequence: TGTGCCACCAGCAGAGATTTAGCGGGAGGTACGCGCGAGCAGTACTTC.

The chain carries TRBV7-8 and TRBJ2-7; 7 positions match TRBD1. The J segment lost 2 bases and the V segment lost 1 base, leaving 5 bases of the junction unmatched. The CDR3 runs to 15 residues. The V gene's germline CDR1 is SGHVS and CDR2 FQNEAQ. CDR3: CASSLGQTGPYEQYF. DNA of the CDR3: TGTGCCAGCAGCTTAGGGCAGACAGGGCCCTACGAGCAGTACTTC.

The chain employs TRBV19 and TRBJ1-1, with D maybe TRBD1 (5 bases). This CDR3 has 12 amino acids. Trimming took 3 bases from V and 8 from J, leaving 10 bases between them. Germline lookup yields CDR1 LNHDA and CDR2 SQIVND (reference sequence). CDR3 amino acids: CASSMVTAEAFF. CDR3 sequence (DNA): TGTGCCAGTAGTATGGTGACAGCCGAAGCTTTCTTT.

As concerns this clone: In the same sample, other DNA sequences code for this CDR3. The chain couples TRBV19 to TRBJ2-7, with TRBD2 identical over 7 bases. The V gene end was trimmed by 1 base and the J gene end by 0 bases; junction bases not matched to a gene: 3. This CDR3 region has 15 residues. The germline V gene has CDR1 LNHDA and CDR2 SQIVND (reference sequence). DNA for the CDR3: TGTGCCAGTAGTATAGCGGGAGGCAGCTCCTACGAGCAGTACTTC. Protein product: CASSIAGGSSYEQYF.

V is TRBV2 and J is TRBJ2-1; D is perhaps TRBD2 (5 bases). The CDR3 runs to 16 residues. With 4 bases removed from V and 0 bases from J, the gap between germline ends came to 13 bases. Germline values: CDR1 SNHLY, CDR2 FYNNEI. The CDR3 DNA is TGTGCCAGCAGTGTGGTTCAGCGGACCTCCTACAATGAGCAGTTCTTC. Its protein is CASSVVQRTSYNEQFF.

This chain links TRBV2 with TRBJ1-1; 7 bases agree with TRBD1. The CDR3 covers 13 residues. Germline lookup yields CDR1 SNHLY and CDR2 FYNNEI. V lost 7 bases and J lost 4; bases outside the gene matches: 6. As DNA, the CDR3 is TGTGCCAGCAACCGGGACAGAGGCACTGAAGCTTTCTTT. Translated, it gives CASNRDRGTEAFF.

As regards this clone: Other DNA sequences from this sample encode an identical CDR3 as well. The chain is built from TRBV11-3 and TRBJ2-7, with 8 bases matching TRBD1. The V segment lost 5 bases and the J segment 3 bases; nucleotides outside the gene matches: 3. Germline CDR1 reads SGHNT; CDR2 reads YENEEA. This CDR3 has 13 amino acids. The CDR3 sequence is CASSPGQGYEQYF. The DNA for the CDR3 is TGTGCCAGCAGCCCTGGACAGGGCTACGAGCAGTACTTC.

This clone was seen once. This chain joins TRBV4-1 and TRBJ1-1; possible D gene TRBD1, 6 bases. Trimming pared 6 bases from V and 6 bases from J, leaving 14 bases between. Germline V lookup: CDR1 MGHRA, CDR2 YSYEKL. CDR3 length: 13 amino acids. The CDR3 spells CASSLRGAPEAFF. The CDR3 DNA reads as TGCGCCAGCAGTCTTCGGGGGGCCCCTGAAGCTTTCTTT.

The chain recombines TRBV2 with TRBJ1-2; TRBD1 might be the D (6 bases). The CDR3 covers 13 residues. V lost 1 base, J lost 4 bases, and 7 bases lay in between. The germline V gene has CDR1 SNHLY and CDR2 FYNNEI. The DNA of the CDR3 is TGTGCCAGCAGTGAAGAGACAGGCTATGGCTACACCTTC. As protein: CASSEETGYGYTF.

The J gene is TRBJ2-7, the V gene TRBV7-9; TRBD1 might be the D (6 bases). Between the trimmed V and J ends, which lost 3 bases and 4 bases, there was a span of 19 bases. Per germline, CDR1 SEHNR and CDR2 FQNEAQ (reference sequence). CDR3 length: 16 amino acids. The CDR3 loop is CASSFPGGGDTYEQYF. The CDR3 region has the DNA TGTGCCAGCAGCTTCCCTGGGGGTGGGGACACTTACGAGCAGTACTTC.

V gene TRBV19 combines with J gene TRBJ1-5; D gene unclear. The V gene lost 10 bases and the J gene lost 6 bases, with 13 bases spanning the gap. CDR1 and CDR2 from the germline V gene are LNHDA and SQIVND (reference sequence). The CDR3 extends over 12 amino acids. This CDR3 reads CATGVWGQPQHF. The CDR3 DNA follows: TGTGCCACGGGAGTATGGGGTCAGCCCCAGCATTTT.

The chain couples TRBV7-9 to TRBJ1-1, with a possible D match to TRBD1 (5 bases). V was cut by 4 bases and J by 5 bases, with 11 bases left in between. From germline, CDR1 is SEHNR and CDR2 FQNEAQ (reference sequence). CDR3 length: 13 residues. CDR3 sequence: CASSSARGTEAFF. The DNA for the CDR3 is TGTGCCAGCAGCTCGGCCCGGGGGACTGAAGCTTTCTTT.